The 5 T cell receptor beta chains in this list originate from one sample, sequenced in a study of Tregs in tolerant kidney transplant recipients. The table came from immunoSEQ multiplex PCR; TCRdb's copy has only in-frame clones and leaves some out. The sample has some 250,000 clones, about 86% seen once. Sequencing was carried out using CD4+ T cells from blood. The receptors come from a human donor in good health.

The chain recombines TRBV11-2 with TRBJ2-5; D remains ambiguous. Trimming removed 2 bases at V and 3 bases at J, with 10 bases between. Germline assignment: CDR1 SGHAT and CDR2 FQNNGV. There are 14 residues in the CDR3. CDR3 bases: TGTGCCAGCAGCTTACGCTATTCAGAAGAGACCCAGTACTTC. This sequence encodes CASSLRYSEETQYF.

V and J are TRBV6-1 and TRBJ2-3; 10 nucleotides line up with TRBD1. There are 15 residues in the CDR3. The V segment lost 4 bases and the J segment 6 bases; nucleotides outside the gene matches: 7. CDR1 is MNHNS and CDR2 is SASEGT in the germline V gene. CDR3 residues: CASSGRDRGSDTQYF. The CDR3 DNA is TGTGCCAGCAGTGGCCGGGACAGGGGTAGCGATACGCAGTATTTT.

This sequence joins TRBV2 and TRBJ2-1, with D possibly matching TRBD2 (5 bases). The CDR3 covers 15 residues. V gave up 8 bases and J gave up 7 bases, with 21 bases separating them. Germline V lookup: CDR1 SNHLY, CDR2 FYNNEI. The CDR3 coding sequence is TGTGCCAGCCGAAAAGAGGGCCCAAGTTGGAATGAGCAGTTCTTC. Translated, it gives CASRKEGPSWNEQFF.

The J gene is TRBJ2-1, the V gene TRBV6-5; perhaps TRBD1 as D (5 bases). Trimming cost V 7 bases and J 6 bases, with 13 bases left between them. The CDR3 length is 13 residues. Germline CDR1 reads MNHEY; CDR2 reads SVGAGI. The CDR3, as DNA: TGTGCCAGCACCAGACCTGACAGCAATGAGCAGTTCTTC. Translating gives CASTRPDSNEQFF.

The CDR3 bases are TGTGCCAGCCCTTCGAGCGCTTCCTACGAGCAGTACTTC. Amino acids: CASPSSASYEQYF. The chain uses TRBV6-5 and TRBJ2-7; D unresolved. The germline CDR1 and CDR2 sequences are MNHEY and SVGAGI. V shed 8 bases and J shed 1 base, with 12 bases lying between them. The CDR3 is 13 amino acids.